Each of the 25 T cell receptor beta chains below was sequenced from the same sample in a study of T cell clonality in common variable immunodeficiency. Assay: immunoSEQ multiplex PCR; the TCRdb copy retains only in-frame clones and omits some. The record shows around 45,000 clones for this sample, with no singletons present. What was sequenced was peripheral blood mononuclear cells. These receptors all come from a person aged 18-70 years in good health.

The sample holds many counts of this clone. The read ends 3 residues shy of where the CDR3 ends; the end is completed using the germline J gene. V is TRBV6-1 and J is TRBJ1-5; the D gene is possibly TRBD1 (6 bases). This CDR3 spans 15 amino acids. Trimming left V 3 bases short and J 0 bases short, with 9 bases between. The germline V gene has CDR1 MNHNS and CDR2 SASEGT. The CDR3 sequence is CASSEDSYSNQPQHF. The CDR3 DNA, read in part, is TGTGCCAGCAGTGAGGACAGCTATAGCAATCAGCCC.

This clone was picked up many times. The read ends 3 residues shy of where the CDR3 ends; the end is completed using the germline J gene. V is TRBV20-1 and J is TRBJ2-5; TRBD2 is a possible D gene (6 bases). V lost 3 bases and J 1 base, leaving 15 bases between the germline ends. From germline, CDR1 is DFQATT and CDR2 SNEGSKA (reference sequence). CDR3 length: 15 amino acids. CDR3 bases read: TGCAGTGCTAGTGGGGCCCTAGCGCCCCAAGAGACC. The encoded protein is CSASGALAPQET. The entire CDR3 protein reads CSASGALAPQETQYF.

This clone was recorded at least ten times. The read stops 3 residues short of the end of the CDR3; the missing end is completed from the germline J gene. The rearrangement links TRBV18 to TRBJ2-4; D is perhaps TRBD2 (6 bases). Trimming shortened V by 3 bases and J by 0 bases, and 15 bases separated the two germline ends. The CDR3 is 17 amino acids. From germline, CDR1 is KGHSH and CDR2 LQKENI. The CDR3 protein is CASSPMGGRLAKNIQYF. The DNA read from the CDR3 is TGTGCCAGCTCACCTATGGGGGGAAGACTAGCCAAAAACATT.

This clone appeared many times. The CDR3 goes on 3 residues after the read ends, and that part is filled in from the germline J gene. This rearrangement joins TRBV7-2 to TRBJ2-7; 7 bases are a match to TRBD2. The J segment lost 2 bases and the V segment lost 1 base, leaving 5 bases of the junction unmatched. The CDR3 spans 15 residues. The V gene's germline CDR1 is SGHTA and CDR2 FQGNSA. CDR3: CASSLVGGGTYEQYF. Incomplete CDR3 DNA: TGTGCCAGCAGCTTAGTTGGGGGGGGGACCTACGAG.

This clone appeared many times. The read is 3 residues too short to cover the CDR3 end, so that end is filled in from the germline J gene. This chain connects TRBV6-2 or TRBV6-3 to TRBJ2-1, with TRBD2 matching over 11 bases. The V gene end was trimmed by 1 base and the J gene end by 6 bases; junction bases not matched to a gene: 5. Germline V gene data show CDR1 as MNHEY and CDR2 as SVGEGT. The CDR3 has 16 amino acids. The CDR3 region is CASSYLAGGLGNEQFF. The CDR3 DNA, read in part, is TGTGCCAGCAGTTACTTAGCGGGGGGGCTTGGCAATGAG.

Many counts were recorded for this clone. The read ends 3 residues shy of where the CDR3 ends; the end is completed using the germline J gene. The chain employs TRBV20-1 and TRBJ2-1, with 7 bases lining up with TRBD1. The CDR3 sequence is 14 residues long. Germline-derived CDR1 and CDR2 are DFQATT and SNEGSKA (reference sequence). With V trimmed by 6 bases and J by 4 bases, 9 bases remained unmatched. The CDR3 DNA, read in part, is TGCAGTGCAACTACCGGGACAGCATACAATGAG. It yields the protein CSATTGTAYNE. The full CDR3 sequence reads CSATTGTAYNEQFF.

In this sample, this clone turned up many times. The read terminates 3 residues before the CDR3 end, so the remaining end is supplied by the germline J gene. The gene calls are TRBV2 and TRBJ2-7; maybe TRBD1 (7 bases). V was trimmed by 4 bases and J by 6 bases, leaving 13 bases between them. The CDR3 covers 13 residues. Germline-derived CDR1 and CDR2 are SNHLY and FYNNEI. The part of the CDR3 DNA that was read is TGTGCCAGCAGTGTGGGCCAGGGGGGCGAG. The encoded protein is CASSVGQGGE. The complete CDR3 sequence is CASSVGQGGEQYF.

Many counts were recorded for this clone. Read sequence stops 3 residues before the CDR3 end, and the germline J gene provides the missing end. The rearrangement links TRBV7-6 to TRBJ2-2; weak D call: TRBD2 (6 bases). V was trimmed by 3 bases and J by 8 bases, leaving 10 bases between them. CDR3 size: 13 residues. The germline V gene encodes CDR1 SGHVS and CDR2 FNYEAQ. The CDR3 sequence is CASSFGGGGELFF. The part of the CDR3 DNA that was read is TGTGCCAGCAGCTTCGGTGGAGGGGGGGAG.

This clone was counted at least ten times. CDR3 bases read: TGTGCCAGCAGCTTGTCAGGGGGTGGAAAA. Translating it yields CASSLSGGGK. The entire CDR3 sequence reads CASSLSGGGKLFF. The chain links TRBV7-9 to TRBJ1-4; 7 nucleotides match TRBD1. The read ends 3 residues before the CDR3 terminus; that terminus is restored from the germline J gene. Unmatched junction bases numbered 5, after V lost 3 bases and J lost 10 bases. CDR3 size: 13 residues. Germline V lookup: CDR1 SEHNR, CDR2 FQNEAQ (reference sequence).

This clone showed up many times. The sequence runs out 3 residues before the end of the CDR3; the remainder is reconstructed from the germline J gene. The chain links TRBV7-6 to TRBJ1-5; perhaps TRBD1 as D (5 bases). Trimming took 0 bases from V and 3 from J, leaving 6 bases between them. The CDR3 is made up of 14 amino acids. Germline CDR1 and CDR2: SGHVS and FNYEAQ. The DNA read from the CDR3 is TGTGCCAGCAGCTTAGCAGGGGCCAATCAGCCC. As protein: CASSLAGANQP. The CDR3 in full is CASSLAGANQPQHF.

This clone showed up many times. The DNA ends 3 residues before the CDR3 does, and the rest of the CDR3 is filled in from the germline J gene. V gene TRBV19 combines with J gene TRBJ1-4, with TRBD1 identical over 7 bases. The trim removed 9 bases at V and 8 bases at J, leaving 18 bases unmatched. The length of the CDR3 is 16 residues. Per the germline V gene, CDR1 is LNHDA and CDR2 is SQIVND (reference sequence). CDR3 DNA (partial): TGTGCCAGCAACCCCGTAGGGGGCCACCCTAGGGAAAAA. This gives the protein CASNPVGGHPREK. The full CDR3 is CASNPVGGHPREKLFF.

This clone was seen ten or more times. The CDR3 loop reads CASSPRAGYNEQFF. CDR3 DNA, as far as it was read: TGTGCCAGCTCACCCCGAGCGGGCTACAATGAG. The gene calls are TRBV18 and TRBJ2-1, with a weak D call TRBD2 (6 bases). The read terminates 3 residues ahead of where the CDR3 ends, so the germline J gene completes it. The germline V gene has CDR1 KGHSH and CDR2 LQKENI. The ends were cut back, 3 bases at V and 3 bases at J, with 9 bases in the middle. The CDR3 is 14 residues long.

As concerns this clone: The read halts 3 residues ahead of the CDR3 end, with the missing end drawn from the germline J gene. The genes are TRBV30 and TRBJ1-6; tentatively, D is TRBD1 (5 bases). The ends were cut back, 1 base at V and 6 bases at J, with 13 bases in the middle. CDR1 and CDR2 from the germline V gene are GTSNPN and SVGIG (reference sequence). CDR3 length: 15 residues. CDR3 amino acids: CAWSAGHLSNSPLHF. Partial CDR3 DNA: TGTGCCTGGAGTGCCGGACACCTTTCTAATTCACCC.

This clone was seen only a few times. The read finishes 3 residues shy of the CDR3 end, and the germline J gene is used to complete it. The rearrangement joins TRBV7-2 to TRBJ1-2; D is perhaps TRBD1 (5 bases). The CDR3 length is 13 residues. Germline-derived CDR1 and CDR2 are SGHTA and FQGNSA. The CDR3 protein is CASSTGPYYDYTF. The CDR3 DNA, read in part, is TGTGCCAGCAGCACAGGACCATACTACGAC.

This clone has at least ten counts. The read terminates 3 residues before the CDR3 end, so the remaining end is supplied by the germline J gene. This chain connects TRBV5-1 to TRBJ2-5, with D maybe TRBD1 (7 bases). Germline V CDR1 and CDR2: SGHRS, YFSETQ. Trimming took 4 bases from V and 3 from J, leaving 13 bases between them. This CDR3 comprises 14 residues. The CDR3 here is CASSPTGRKETQYF. CDR3 bases read: TGCGCCAGCAGCCCGACAGGGAGGAAAGAGACC. Supplemented by reference TRBV5-1 and TRBJ2-5, the full variable domain reads KAGVTQTPRYLIKTRGQQVTLSCSPISGHRSVSWYQQTPGQGLQFLFEYFSETQRNKGNFPGRFSGRQFSNSRSEMNVSTLELGDSALYLCASSPTGRKETQYFGPGTRLLVL.

This clone came up many times. The read halts 3 residues ahead of the CDR3 end, with the missing end drawn from the germline J gene. The chain joins TRBV10-3 to TRBJ2-3, with D hard to call. In germline, CDR1 is ENHRY, CDR2 SYGVKD. Between the trimmed V and J ends, which lost 2 bases and 3 bases, there was a span of 6 bases. The CDR3 contains 13 residues. CDR3 DNA (partial): TGTGCCATCAGTGAGGCTGCGACAGATACG. It codes for CAISEAATDT. The CDR3 in its entirety is CAISEAATDTQYF.

In its sample, this clone was seen many times. Sequencing ends 3 residues short of the CDR3 end; the germline J gene provides the rest. This chain joins TRBV12-3 or TRBV12-4 and TRBJ2-7; a weak D match, TRBD2 (7 bases). The CDR3 covers 13 residues. V was shortened by 3 bases and J by 6 bases, with 12 bases between the two germline ends. The CDR3 here is CASSFRGAGEQYF. CDR3 bases read: TGTGCCAGCAGTTTTCGGGGGGCCGGCGAG.

This clone was counted at least ten times. Partial CDR3 DNA: TGTGCCAGCTCACCTGCTAGAGGTATATCCTACAATGAG. Its protein is CASSPARGISYNE. The whole CDR3 sequence reads CASSPARGISYNEQFF. The rearrangement links TRBV18 to TRBJ2-1, with unresolved D. The sequence runs out 3 residues before the end of the CDR3; the remainder is reconstructed from the germline J gene. V was trimmed by 3 bases and J by 1 base, leaving 13 bases between them. Germline CDR1 is KGHSH and CDR2 is LQKENI. The CDR3 sequence is 16 residues long.

This clone was seen ten or more times. The read terminates 3 residues before the CDR3 end, so the remaining end is supplied by the germline J gene. This chain links TRBV5-1 with TRBJ2-7, with a possible D match to TRBD1 (5 bases). There are 12 residues in the CDR3. Deletions cut 5 bases from V and 2 bases from J, with 8 bases between. CDR1 and CDR2 (germline): SGHRS, YFSETQ. The CDR3 bases that were read are TGCGCCAGCAGTTCAGGGACCTACGAG. This translates into CASSSGTYE. The full CDR3 sequence reads CASSSGTYEQYF.

This clone was counted ten times or more. The sequenced fragment ends 3 residues before the CDR3 boundary, so the rest is inferred from the germline J gene. V usage is TRBV20-1 and J usage is TRBJ1-2; D is possibly TRBD1 (5 bases). The CDR3 has 14 amino acids. The V and J ends lost 0 bases and 4 bases respectively, with 12 bases between them. Germline V gives CDR1 DFQATT, CDR2 SNEGSKA (reference sequence). CDR3 DNA (partial): TGCAGTGCTAGAGATCCAGGGAGAGTCTATGGC. It specifies CSARDPGRVYG. From start to end, the CDR3 is CSARDPGRVYGYTF.

A word on this clone: The read terminates 3 residues ahead of where the CDR3 ends, so the germline J gene completes it. The rearrangement links TRBV7-6 to TRBJ1-1, with TRBD1 matching over 7 bases. CDR3 length: 15 residues. Trimming took 1 base from V and 3 from J; bases not matched to a gene: 5. The V gene's germline CDR1 is SGHVS and CDR2 FNYEAQ. CDR3 bases read: TGTGCCAGCAGCTTAGGGCAGGGGGGTGACACTGAA. Its translation: CASSLGQGGDTE. The whole CDR3 protein is CASSLGQGGDTEAFF.

This clone was counted at least ten times. The sequence runs out 3 residues before the end of the CDR3; the remainder is reconstructed from the germline J gene. V usage is TRBV7-2 and J usage is TRBJ2-1; TRBD2 matches 9 bases. Germline V gene data show CDR1 as SGHTA and CDR2 as FQGNSA. The V gene end was trimmed by 6 bases and the J gene end by 4 bases; junction bases not matched to a gene: 4. This CDR3 is 14 amino acids long. CDR3 sequence: CASRGGGAYNEQFF. CDR3 DNA, as far as it was read: TGTGCCAGCAGGGGCGGGGGGGCGTACAATGAG.

This clone occurred many times. From the germline J gene comes the end of the CDR3, since the read stops 3 residues before it. V gene TRBV10-3 combines with J gene TRBJ2-7; no definite D call. This CDR3 is built from 12 residues. Looked up from germline, CDR1 is ENHRY and CDR2 is SYGVKD. The V end lost 2 bases, the J end lost 1 base, and 3 bases lay between the germline ends. Incomplete CDR3 DNA: TGTGCCATCAGTGAGCGTTCCTACGAG. Encoded protein: CAISERSYE. The full CDR3 reads CAISERSYEQYF.

The sample holds many counts of this clone. The CDR3 extends 3 residues past the end of the read, so its final part is completed from the germline J gene. This rearrangement joins TRBV5-1 to TRBJ2-7; D is perhaps TRBD1 (6 bases). Trimming shortened V by 0 bases and J by 2 bases, and 12 bases separated the two germline ends. This CDR3 has 15 residues. Germline V gene data show CDR1 as SGHRS and CDR2 as YFSETQ. This CDR3 reads CASSLETGMTYEQYF. The covered CDR3 bases are TGCGCCAGCAGCTTGGAGACAGGTATGACCTACGAG.

This clone was detected ten times or more. The DNA ends 3 residues before the CDR3 does, and the rest of the CDR3 is filled in from the germline J gene. This chain connects TRBV20-1 to TRBJ2-3; 9 bases match TRBD2. Germline CDR1 is DFQATT and CDR2 is SNEGSKA (reference sequence). The CDR3 is made up of 13 amino acids. CDR3 sequence: CSARVRGRETQYF. CDR3 DNA, as far as it was read: TGCAGTGCTAGAGTCCGCGGGAGGGAGACG.